This T cell receptor (beta chain) was captured by sequencing in a study of identical twins' blood T cells. A previously described protocol, modified, built RNA-based TCR cDNA libraries. TCRdb fed the 5' RACE reads into MiXCR, producing one record per CDR3 protein. Of 350,000 to 400,000 distinct CDR3 sequences in the sample, over 25% are singletons; the top ten hold 6.1%. Six healthy women, forming three identical twin pairs, donated samples. Findings of the study overall: Out-of-frame TCRbeta clonotypes reportedly had markedly more similar V usage in twins than unrelated donors. Abundant TCRbeta CDR3s overlapped more between twins than with unrelated donors.

With regard to this clonotype: The antigen remains undetermined.

Germline lookup yields CDR1 LGHDT and CDR2 YNNKEL (reference sequence). V was trimmed by 3 bases and J by 9 bases, leaving 18 bases between them. This CDR3 comprises 16 residues. V and J are TRBV3-1 and TRBJ1-6, with D possibly being TRBD1 (5 bases). The receptor's source is a woman aged 18 to 55 in good health. The sequencing sample was made of PBMCs. In DNA form, the CDR3 reads TGTGCCAGCAGCCATCAGGGTGGCAGTAGGAGTTCACCCCTCCACTTT. Translated, it gives CASSHQGGSRSSPLHF.